Detailed here is one TCR beta chain. This entry belongs to a study of blood T cell repertoires in COVID-19. Study information: The United States, Italy and Spain provided the acute and convalescent COVID-19 samples. PBMCs, B-cell-depleted T cells, or T cells were the source of the cDNA or gDNA that made up the material.

The CDR3 is 13 residues long. Losses at the gene ends were 5 bases for V and 8 bases for J; bases not matched to a gene: 5. Germline assignment: CDR1 SGHTA and CDR2 FQGNSA. Authors' analysis steps: Nucleated cell counts were estimated from reference gene primer amplification. The assay was immunoSEQ multiplex PCR, and TCRdb's table has in-frame clones only and misses some. Clone size and the V and J calls come from that table; the DNA yielded D and trimming. Of more than 150,000 clones in the sample, roughly 73% were seen once. The receptor was isolated from a woman of 80 years or more with active or convalescent COVID-19. Sequencing input: peripheral blood. V is TRBV7-2 and J is TRBJ2-4; TRBD2 matches 8 bases. The CDR3 bases are TGTGCCAGCAGCCTTGCAGCGGGGGACATTCAGTACTTC. Its protein is CASSLAAGDIQYF.